These 29 T cell receptor beta chains came from one sample sequenced in a study of Ad26.COV2.S vaccination and SARS-CoV-2 variants. Treatment here: some 20 received Ad26.COV2.S at low or high dose, single or two shots; roughly five received placebo; per-sample allocation not given. All samples were drawn on day 63, counting from the first vaccine or placebo injection. The repertoire was sequenced with immunoSEQ multiplex PCR; TCRdb's copy has only in-frame clones and lacks some. This table has some 520,000 clones, approximately 88% appearing once. Sequenced here: peripheral blood, sampled in a trial of Ad26.COV2.S vaccine versus placebo. The source of these receptors is a person between 18 and 60 years old who received the Ad26.COV2.S COVID-19 vaccine or a placebo.

The chain combines TRBV5-1 with TRBJ2-3; weak D call: TRBD2 (6 bases). The CDR3 runs 15 residues. Trimming took 7 bases from V and 3 from J, leaving 18 bases between them. Looked up from germline, CDR1 is SGHRS and CDR2 is YFSETQ. The DNA for the CDR3 is TGCGCCAGCCGGCAAGGCGGGACTCAAACAGATACGCAGTATTTT. Protein product: CASRQGGTQTDTQYF.

This clone was seen a single time. The chain employs TRBV6-5 and TRBJ1-1; no clear D gene. V was pared by 4 bases and J by 0 bases, with 15 bases between. CDR1 is MNHEY and CDR2 is SVGAGI in the germline V gene. The CDR3 length is 16 residues. CDR3 DNA: TGTGCCAGCAGTTTTACTTGGACCCCAATGAACACTGAAGCTTTCTTT. Amino acid sequence: CASSFTWTPMNTEAFF.

Only a few counts were recorded for this clone. V and J are TRBV4-3 and TRBJ2-1; 8 nucleotides match TRBD1. Trimming at V came to 0 bases and at J to 6 bases, leaving 4 bases not matched to a gene. The CDR3 runs 15 residues. CDR1 and CDR2 (germline): LGHNA, YSLEER. DNA of the CDR3: TGCGCCAGCAGCCAAGATAGGACAGGGATCAATGAGCAGTTCTTC. It encodes CASSQDRTGINEQFF.

J is TRBJ2-6 and V is TRBV29-1; the match to TRBD1 covers 8 bases. With 6 bases clipped from V and 0 bases from J, the junction kept 7 bases outside the gene matches. This CDR3 is built from 16 residues. Germline V gene sequence: CDR1 SQVTM, CDR2 ANQGSEA. The CDR3, as DNA: TGCAGCGTGGCCGACAGGGGTATCTCTGGGGCCAACGTCCTGACTTTC. This sequence encodes CSVADRGISGANVLTF.

This chain joins TRBV5-1 and TRBJ1-1; the D gene is possibly TRBD1 (5 bases). The V gene lost 5 bases and the J gene lost 2 bases, with 13 bases spanning the gap. The CDR3 spans 14 residues. Germline lookup yields CDR1 SGHRS and CDR2 YFSETQ. The CDR3 spells CASRIDSSNTEAFF. In nucleotides, the CDR3 is TGCGCCAGCAGGATCGACAGTTCAAACACTGAAGCTTTCTTT.

CDR3 loop: CASSTSWGTEAFF. The CDR3 DNA sequence: TGTGCCAGCAGCACGAGTTGGGGCACTGAAGCTTTCTTT. The V and J genes are TRBV11-2 and TRBJ1-1; D unclear. CDR1 is SGHAT, CDR2 FQNNGV, per germline. The CDR3 contains 13 residues. Trimming left V 5 bases short and J 4 bases short, with 11 bases between.

V gene TRBV28 combines with J gene TRBJ1-4; D is ambiguous. The CDR3 spans 12 residues. V gave up 6 bases and J gave up 7 bases, with 9 bases separating them. Germline V CDR1 and CDR2: MDHEN, SYDVKM. The CDR3 DNA sequence: TGTGCCAGCAGGAACCTAGGTGAAAAACTGTTTTTT. This sequence encodes CASRNLGEKLFF.

The chain carries TRBV27 and TRBJ2-1; 16 nucleotides match TRBD2. The CDR3 spans 18 residues. Germline assignment: CDR1 MNHEY and CDR2 SMNVEV (reference sequence). The junction had 5 bases not matched to a gene; V was cut back by 4 bases and J by 2 bases. DNA for the CDR3: TGTGCCAGCAGTTCGGGACTAGCGGGAGGGGACCCCTACAATGAGCAGTTCTTC. Encoded protein: CASSSGLAGGDPYNEQFF.

This clone has just one count. The chain couples TRBV7-9 to TRBJ2-4; D is ambiguous. V lost 0 bases and J 1 base, leaving 16 bases between the germline ends. There are 18 residues in the CDR3. Looked up from germline, CDR1 is SEHNR and CDR2 is FQNEAQ (reference sequence). The CDR3: CASSLALRPGEAKNIQYF. The DNA for the CDR3 is TGTGCCAGCAGCTTAGCGCTTCGGCCGGGTGAGGCCAAAAACATTCAGTACTTC.

The CDR3 DNA follows: TGTGCCAGCAGTCGGACACAAAATTCACCCCTCCACTTT. It specifies CASSRTQNSPLHF. The rearrangement links TRBV12-3 or TRBV12-4 to TRBJ1-6; a possible D gene is TRBD1 (5 bases). V was clipped by 5 bases and J by 7 bases, with 9 bases between them. The CDR3 has 13 residues.

This chain uses TRBV5-1 with TRBJ2-3; D call uncertain. The CDR3 sequence is 14 residues long. The V end lost 3 bases, the J end lost 3 bases, and 11 bases lay between the germline ends. CDR1 SGHRS and CDR2 YFSETQ come from the germline V gene. CDR3 sequence: CASSSRSATDTQYF. Written as DNA, the CDR3 is TGCGCCAGCAGCTCCCGTTCGGCAACAGATACGCAGTATTTT.

This chain links TRBV27 with TRBJ1-5; D not resolved. The germline V and J ends were trimmed by 2 bases and 11 bases, with 13 bases remaining between them. Germline V CDR1 and CDR2: MNHEY, SMNVEV (reference sequence). CDR3 length: 13 amino acids. As DNA, the CDR3 is TGTGCCAGCAGTTTAGGGCGGACCGCTTCCCAGCATTTT. As protein: CASSLGRTASQHF.

The chain carries TRBV19 and TRBJ2-1, with D possibly called TRBD1 or TRBD2 (5 bases each). CDR3 length: 16 amino acids. Trimming shortened V by 4 bases and J by 4 bases, and 17 bases separated the two germline ends. The germline V gene has CDR1 LNHDA and CDR2 SQIVND (reference sequence). CDR3 in amino acids: CASSNFGGVSYNEQFF. The CDR3 DNA sequence: TGTGCCAGTAGTAACTTTGGGGGAGTCTCTTACAATGAGCAGTTCTTC.

The rearrangement uses TRBV28 and TRBJ1-2; possible D gene TRBD1, 6 bases. This CDR3 comprises 13 residues. The V and J ends lost 10 bases and 3 bases respectively, with 15 bases between them. CDR1 is MDHEN, CDR2 SYDVKM, per germline. The CDR3 DNA sequence: TGTGCCACCACACAGGGAACGGACTATGGCTACACCTTC. This sequence encodes CATTQGTDYGYTF.

DNA of the CDR3: TGTGCCAGCAGCTTACTATCTACTGAAGCTTTCTTT. It specifies CASSLLSTEAFF. The V call is TRBV7-2, the J call TRBJ1-1; no firm D call. This CDR3 has 12 residues. V lost 2 bases and J 5 bases, leaving 6 bases between the germline ends. Germline CDR1 SGHTA, CDR2 FQGNSA.

The chain has TRBV18 and TRBJ2-1; D remains unclear. CDR3 length: 14 amino acids. Looked up from germline, CDR1 is KGHSH and CDR2 is LQKENI. V was trimmed by 0 bases and J by 7 bases, leaving 10 bases between them. DNA of the CDR3: TGTGCCAGCTCACCACCTCCACTGGGTAATGAGCAGTTCTTC. It translates to CASSPPPLGNEQFF.

The V and J genes are TRBV11-1 and TRBJ1-2; no reliable D call. Germline V CDR1 and CDR2: SGHAT, FQDESV (reference sequence). V lost 2 bases to trimming and J lost 8 bases, with 12 bases between them. CDR3 length: 13 residues. CDR3 region: CASSLYGLDGYTF. The CDR3 DNA follows: TGTGCCAGCAGCTTATACGGTCTGGACGGCTACACCTTC.

There are a few counts of this clone. This sequence joins TRBV9 and TRBJ2-1; D remains ambiguous. This CDR3 is 14 amino acids long. Trimming removed 0 bases from V and 8 bases from J, with 12 bases in between. Germline V CDR1 and CDR2: SGDLS, YYNGEE. DNA of the CDR3: TGTGCCAGCAGCGTAGCGTCTAGTCAGCATGAGCAGTTCTTC. Translation: CASSVASSQHEQFF.

The chain joins TRBV6-2 or TRBV6-3 to TRBJ2-3; D remains ambiguous. V lost 3 bases and J lost 5, with 9 bases in between. The CDR3 covers 13 residues. Germline V lookup: CDR1 MNHEY, CDR2 SVGEGT. The chain's CDR3 is CASSYIPRDTQYF. CDR3 bases: TGTGCCAGCAGTTATATCCCCCGAGATACGCAGTATTTT.

The genes are TRBV7-3 and TRBJ2-1; D possibly corresponds to TRBD2 (6 bases). The CDR3 is 14 residues long. V lost 2 bases and J lost 7, with 12 bases in between. Germline V CDR1 and CDR2: SGHTA, FQGTGA. The CDR3 DNA reads TGTGCCAGCAGCTTAGCGGGACCTGGAAATGAGCAGTTCTTC. The encoded protein is CASSLAGPGNEQFF. Full variable domain (rest looked up from reference TRBV7-3 and TRBJ2-1): GAGVSQTPSNKVTEKGKYVELRCDPISGHTALYWYRQSLGQGPEFLIYFQGTGAADDSGLPNDRFFAVRPEGSVSTLKIQRTERGDSAVYLCASSLAGPGNEQFFGPGTRLTVL.

This rearrangement joins TRBV7-9 to TRBJ2-7; D is unresolved. The CDR3 loop spans 13 amino acids. V was cut by 6 bases and J by 3 bases, with 12 bases left in between. The V gene's germline CDR1 is SEHNR and CDR2 FQNEAQ (reference sequence). The CDR3 is CASSRSSDYEQYF. The CDR3 DNA reads as TGTGCCAGCAGTCGAAGCAGCGACTACGAGCAGTACTTC.

The rearrangement joins TRBV28 to TRBJ1-2; no clear D gene. This CDR3 has 12 residues. Germline V gene data show CDR1 as MDHEN and CDR2 as SYDVKM. V gave up 6 bases and J gave up 8 bases, with 13 bases separating them. The CDR3 DNA follows: TGTGCCAGCAGCAAGGGTTATGGCGGCTACACCTTC. Translated: CASSKGYGGYTF.

CDR3 residues: CASSLRTGLSTNEKLFF. The CDR3 nucleotides are TGTGCCAGCAGCCTGCGGACAGGGCTCTCAACTAATGAAAAACTGTTTTTT. This sequence joins TRBV14 and TRBJ1-4, with TRBD1 identical over 8 bases. The CDR3 is 17 residues long. Germline CDR1 SGHDN, CDR2 FVKESK. J lost 0 bases, V lost 4 bases, and 7 bases had no gene match.

In this sample, this clone turned up a few times. This sequence joins TRBV6-5 and TRBJ2-7; unclear D gene. The V and J ends lost 6 bases and 6 bases respectively, with 12 bases between them. This CDR3 is built from 12 residues. Germline V gene sequence: CDR1 MNHEY, CDR2 SVGAGI. The CDR3: CASRSEVAEQYF. Here the CDR3 DNA reads TGTGCCAGCAGAAGCGAGGTCGCCGAGCAGTACTTC.

This rearrangement joins TRBV13 to TRBJ2-3; D gene unclear. V dropped 0 bases and J dropped 1 base, with 5 bases sitting between them. The length of the CDR3 is 14 residues. Germline CDR1 PRHDT, CDR2 FYEKMQ (reference sequence). The CDR3 loop reads CASSLGAGTDTQYF. The DNA for the CDR3 is TGTGCCAGCAGCTTAGGGGCAGGCACAGATACGCAGTATTTT.

The J gene is TRBJ2-6, the V gene TRBV2, with a weak D call TRBD1 (6 bases). This CDR3 has 16 amino acids. Germline CDR1 SNHLY, CDR2 FYNNEI. V lost 6 bases and J lost 0, with 12 bases in between. The CDR3 DNA reads as TGTGCCAGCAGAGAACAGGGTCCCTCTGGGGCCAACGTCCTGACTTTC. It translates to CASREQGPSGANVLTF.

This chain connects TRBV27 to TRBJ2-1; unclear D gene. Germline V gives CDR1 MNHEY, CDR2 SMNVEV (reference sequence). The germline V and J ends were trimmed by 2 bases and 0 bases, with 11 bases remaining between them. The length of the CDR3 is 16 residues. This chain's CDR3 is CASSLGGRFSYNEQFF. The CDR3 DNA reads TGTGCCAGCAGTTTAGGTGGCAGGTTCTCCTACAATGAGCAGTTCTTC.

The genes are TRBV7-9 and TRBJ2-4, with D perhaps matching TRBD2 (6 bases). V was shortened by 3 bases and J by 7 bases, with 10 bases between the two germline ends. In germline, CDR1 is SEHNR, CDR2 FQNEAQ (reference sequence). This CDR3 is built from 13 residues. The CDR3 here is CASSLAGGNIQYF. CDR3 coding DNA: TGTGCCAGCAGCTTGGCCGGAGGGAACATTCAGTACTTC. Supplemented by reference TRBV7-9 and TRBJ2-4, the full variable domain reads DTGVSQNPRHKITKRGQNVTFRCDPISEHNRLYWYRQTLGQGPEFLTYFQNEAQLEKSRLLSDRFSAERPKGSFSTLEIQRTEQGDSAMYLCASSLAGGNIQYFGAGTRLSVL.

The chain combines TRBV19 with TRBJ1-5; D call uncertain. The germline V and J ends were trimmed by 5 bases and 3 bases, with 14 bases remaining between them. Germline lookup yields CDR1 LNHDA and CDR2 SQIVND (reference sequence). This CDR3 region has 15 residues. CDR3 residues: CASSLSSVPNQPQHF. The CDR3 nucleotides are TGTGCCAGTAGTCTAAGTTCCGTTCCCAATCAGCCCCAGCATTTT.